Listed here are 8 T cell receptor beta chains from one sample, sequenced in a study of blood T cell repertoires in COVID-19. The method was immunoSEQ multiplex PCR; TCRdb's version includes in-frame clones alone and lacks a portion of them. The sample has around 100,000 clones, about 85% seen once. What was sequenced was peripheral blood. The receptors stem from a man aged 35 to 55 with acute or convalescent COVID-19.

This clone was recorded a few times. The V and J genes are TRBV10-2 and TRBJ1-5, with D possibly matching TRBD1 (5 bases). The length of the CDR3 is 14 residues. Germline assignment: CDR1 WSHSY and CDR2 SAAADI. Trimming cost V 3 bases and J 4 bases, with 10 bases left between them. The CDR3 DNA follows: TGCGCCAGCAGTGATTCAGGGCGGAATCAGCCCCAGCATTTT. Its translation: CASSDSGRNQPQHF.

The gene calls are TRBV21-1 and TRBJ1-6; TRBD1, the D gene given by the table, was not confirmed from the DNA. TRBV21-1 is classified as a pseudogene. The CDR3 totals 16 residues. The CDR3 region has the DNA TGTGCCAGCAGCAAAGGCAGGACAGGGAGTCGTTCACCCCTCCACTTT. It yields the protein CASSKGRTGSRSPLHF.

CDR3 nucleotides: TGTGCCAGCAGCTCCAGAGGAGGAGGAAACACCATATATTTT. Protein sequence: CASSSRGGGNTIYF. V gene TRBV11-3 combines with J gene TRBJ1-3; D unresolved. Between the trimmed V and J ends, which lost 4 bases and 4 bases, there was a span of 11 bases. CDR3 size: 14 residues. The germline V gene encodes CDR1 SGHNT and CDR2 YENEEA.

The chain has TRBV6-5 and TRBJ2-2; 12 bases are a match to TRBD2. The J segment lost 6 bases and the V segment lost 6 bases, leaving 5 bases of the junction unmatched. Germline V gives CDR1 MNHEY, CDR2 SVGAGI. CDR3 length: 15 residues. The CDR3 DNA is TGTGCCAGCAGACCGACTAGCGGGAGATCCGGGGAGCTGTTTTTT. It translates to CASRPTSGRSGELFF.

The chain recombines TRBV5-1 with TRBJ2-1; D is unclear. Germline CDR1 reads SGHRS; CDR2 reads YFSETQ. The length of the CDR3 is 13 residues. V was pared by 0 bases and J by 4 bases, with 5 bases between. The CDR3 here is CASSLGGYNEQFF. CDR3 DNA sequence: TGCGCCAGCAGCTTGGGAGGTTACAATGAGCAGTTCTTC.

The chain recombines TRBV30 with TRBJ1-2; D call uncertain. The germline V gene has CDR1 GTSNPN and CDR2 SVGIG (reference sequence). With 3 bases removed from V and 0 bases from J, the gap between germline ends came to 8 bases. This CDR3 contains 13 residues. CDR3 coding DNA: TGTGCCTGGAGGGAGAGGGCTAACTATGGCTACACCTTC. It translates to CAWRERANYGYTF.

The chain combines TRBV19 with TRBJ1-5, with 9 bases fitting TRBD1. With V trimmed by 6 bases and J by 7 bases, 7 bases remained unmatched. This CDR3 comprises 14 residues. Germline CDR1 is LNHDA and CDR2 is SQIVND (reference sequence). The CDR3 coding sequence is TGTGCCAGTAGCAACAGGGGGCTAAGGCAGCCCCAGCATTTT. It encodes CASSNRGLRQPQHF.

The chain joins TRBV5-6 to TRBJ2-1; D gene uncertain. V lost 1 base and J 4 bases, leaving 9 bases between the germline ends. The CDR3 has 14 amino acids. Germline loops: CDR1 SGHDT, CDR2 YYEEEE. CDR3 loop: CASSLRQIYNEQFF. Written as DNA, the CDR3 is TGTGCCAGCAGCTTGCGCCAGATATACAATGAGCAGTTCTTC. Full variable domain (remainder filled in from reference TRBV5-6 and TRBJ2-1): DAGVTQSPTHLIKTRGQQVTLRCSPKSGHDTVSWYQQALGQGPQFIFQYYEEEERQRGNFPDRFSGHQFPNYSSELNVNALLLGDSALYLCASSLRQIYNEQFFGPGTRLTVL.